Sequencing of this T cell receptor (beta chain) was carried out in a study of blood T cell repertoires in COVID-19. Germline V CDR1 and CDR2: KGHSH, LQKENI. The length of the CDR3 is 14 residues. The V gene lost 3 bases and the J gene lost 5 bases, with 11 bases spanning the gap. Libraries were prepared by immunoSEQ multiplex PCR; TCRdb keeps only in-frame clonotypes and omits some of them. The sample records about 220,000 clones, roughly 85% being singletons. The specimen sequenced was PBMCs or T cells enriched from blood (not recorded which). The source of this sequence is a woman in her fifties or sixties who had been exposed to COVID-19. The chain recombines TRBV18 with TRBJ2-4; the D is unclear. The CDR3 DNA sequence: TGTGCCAGCTCACCCGCGGTCTTCCAAAACATTCAGTACTTC. Translated: CASSPAVFQNIQYF.